These T cell receptor beta chains were read from a single sample in a study of T cell responses to AZD1222 COVID-19 vaccine. Profiling relied on immunoSEQ multiplex PCR, and the TCRdb table lists in-frame clones only, not all of them. The sample has around 100,000 clones, 90% seen once. Sequencing was performed on peripheral blood, taken on day 0 of AZD1222 vaccination. These receptors all stem from an adult in good health. Both conserved end residues are part of each CDR3. The D gene is left open where the match is weak. Clone size appears in some rows only: once, few, many, or a class for an expanded clone.

j_call	d_call	clone_size	v_call	cdr3_aa	cdr3_nt
TRBJ1-1	NA	NA	TRBV6-5	CASRTGEGAEAFF	TGTGCCAGCCGGACGGGAGAAGGAGCTGAAGCTTTCTTT
TRBJ1-5	NA	NA	TRBV19	CASSRVPRDQPQHF	TGTGCCAGTAGCCGGGTTCCCCGCGATCAGCCCCAGCATTTT
TRBJ2-3	NA	NA	TRBV5-1	CASSRYSTDTQYF	TGCGCCAGCAGCCGATACAGTACAGATACGCAGTATTTT
TRBJ1-3	NA	NA	TRBV28	CASALGTGNTIYF	TGTGCCAGTGCCCTAGGGACTGGAAACACCATATATTTT
TRBJ1-2	NA	NA	TRBV5-1	CASSFSGRTNYGYTF	TGCGCCAGCAGCTTCTCGGGACGAACTAACTATGGCTACACCTTC
TRBJ1-5	NA	NA	TRBV7-9	CASQQASSNQPQHF	TGTGCCAGCCAACAGGCCAGTAGCAATCAGCCCCAGCATTTT
TRBJ2-1	NA	NA	TRBV13	CASSLRGNEQFF	TGTGCCAGCAGCCTAAGGGGCAATGAGCAGTTCTTC
TRBJ1-5	NA	NA	TRBV15	CATSRPDGKPQHF	TGTGCCACCAGCAGACCCGATGGAAAGCCCCAGCATTTT
TRBJ2-2	NA	NA	TRBV6-5	CASSSPDRNGELFF	TGTGCCAGCAGCTCACCGGACAGAAACGGGGAGCTGTTTTTT
TRBJ1-3	NA	once	TRBV14	CASRQDHSGNTIYF	TGTGCCAGCAGACAGGACCACTCTGGAAACACCATATATTTT
TRBJ2-5	NA	NA	TRBV2	CASRPGAHPQETQYF	TGTGCCAGCAGGCCGGGGGCGCATCCCCAAGAGACCCAGTACTTC
TRBJ1-6	NA	NA	TRBV4-2	CASSQGGDSPLHF	TGTGCCAGCAGCCAAGGCGGGGATTCACCCCTCCACTTT
TRBJ1-6	NA	once	TRBV5-5	CASSSSPTGPLDSPLHF	TGTGCCAGCAGCTCTTCTCCAACGGGACCTTTAGATTCACCCCTCCACTTT